This TCR beta chain was sequenced during a study of shared clonotypes between healthy human individuals. Sequencing was performed with immunoSEQ multiplex PCR; in TCRdb, only in-frame clones are kept and a portion is missing. The table shows about 1.5 million clones, with around 98% occurring only once. The receptor's source is a man younger than 40 in good health. What was sequenced was naive CD4+ T cells sorted from blood. Regarding subset: CD45RA+ positively selected.

CDR3 nucleotides: TGTGCCACCCAGAGCGGGAGTCACTACAATGAGCAGTTCTTC. Encoded protein: CATQSGSHYNEQFF. The chain couples TRBV10-3 to TRBJ2-1; 8 bases are a match to TRBD2. After removal of 10 bases from V and 3 bases from J, the junction contained 8 bases not matched to a gene. The CDR3 has 14 residues. From germline, CDR1 is ENHRY and CDR2 SYGVKD.